A single sample is the source of the 25 T cell receptor beta chains below, sequenced in a study of OX40 agonist ivuxolimab in advanced cancers. Sequenced by immunoSEQ multiplex PCR; TCRdb stores in-frame clones only, minus some. Seen here are approximately 99,000 clones, approximately 89% observed once, and the top ten hold over 0.6%. The specimen comprised CD4+ or CD8+ T cells sorted from blood, sampled in a trial of the OX40 agonist ivuxolimab. These receptors were collected from an adult with an advanced solid tumor such as melanoma, head and neck, liver or kidney cancer.

V gene TRBV6-6 combines with J gene TRBJ1-5; 8 bases are shared with TRBD1. CDR1 MNHNY and CDR2 SVGAGI come from the germline V gene (reference sequence). The ends lost 1 base at V and 2 bases at J; junction bases unmatched: 4. The CDR3 extends over 16 amino acids. The CDR3 nucleotides read TGTGCCAGCAGTTACTTGACAGGGGATGGCAATCAGCCCCAGCATTTT. This codes for CASSYLTGDGNQPQHF.

The genes are TRBV6-4 and TRBJ2-7; 11 bases line up with TRBD1. V gave up 6 bases and J gave up 2 bases; unmatched junction bases: 6. CDR3 length: 15 amino acids. Per the germline V gene, CDR1 is MRHNA and CDR2 is SNTAGT. In DNA form, the CDR3 reads TGTGCCAGCAGATATCCGGGACAGGGGGCCTACGAGCAGTACTTC. Translation: CASRYPGQGAYEQYF.

The chain combines TRBV5-1 with TRBJ2-3; 7 nucleotides agree with TRBD1. The V segment lost 7 bases and the J segment 2 bases; nucleotides outside the gene matches: 4. The CDR3 is 13 residues long. CDR1 SGHRS and CDR2 YFSETQ come from the germline V gene. CDR3 amino acids: CASGTELTDTQYF. The CDR3 nucleotides read TGCGCCAGCGGGACAGAGCTCACAGATACGCAGTATTTT.

This chain uses TRBV7-3 with TRBJ1-5, with D possibly TRBD1 on 5 matching bases. This CDR3 has 13 amino acids. The germline V gene has CDR1 SGHTA and CDR2 FQGTGA. Between the trimmed V and J ends, which lost 0 bases and 7 bases, there was a span of 7 bases. Here the CDR3 reads CASSLTWGQPQHF. The CDR3, as DNA: TGTGCCAGCAGCTTAACGTGGGGCCAGCCCCAGCATTTT. Drawing the rest from reference TRBV7-3 and TRBJ1-5, the complete variable domain is GAGVSQTPSNKVTEKGKYVELRCDPISGHTALYWYRQSLGQGPEFLIYFQGTGAADDSGLPNDRFFAVRPEGSVSTLKIQRTERGDSAVYLCASSLTWGQPQHFGDGTRLSIL.

V gene TRBV6-6 combines with J gene TRBJ1-3; D unclear. The V end was cut by 11 bases, the J end by 0 bases, with 11 bases between. CDR3 length: 13 amino acids. The germline V gene has CDR1 MNHNY and CDR2 SVGAGI (reference sequence). The CDR3 coding sequence is TGTGCCGCGGGCCGGAACTCTGGAAACACCATATATTTT. Translation gives CAAGRNSGNTIYF.

V gene TRBV2 combines with J gene TRBJ2-7; perhaps TRBD1 as D (5 bases). Looked up from germline, CDR1 is SNHLY and CDR2 is FYNNEI. There are 12 residues in the CDR3. Trimming cost V 3 bases and J 4 bases, with 7 bases left between them. CDR3 coding DNA: TGTGCCAGCAGTGAGGCAGGGTACGAGCAGTACTTC. Amino acid sequence: CASSEAGYEQYF.

The V call is TRBV19, the J call TRBJ2-7, with 12 positions matching TRBD2. CDR3 size: 17 residues. The germline CDR1 and CDR2 sequences are LNHDA and SQIVND (reference sequence). This chain's CDR3 is CASKARTSGDPSYEQYF. The CDR3 coding sequence is TGTGCTTCCAAAGCGCGGACTAGCGGGGATCCGTCCTACGAGCAGTACTTC.

J is TRBJ1-6 and V is TRBV5-1; D uncertain. The V gene lost 0 bases and the J gene lost 6 bases, with 7 bases spanning the gap. Germline V gives CDR1 SGHRS, CDR2 YFSETQ. The CDR3 runs to 14 residues. The chain's CDR3 is CASSLGQINSPLHF. CDR3 nucleotides: TGCGCCAGCAGCTTGGGGCAGATTAATTCACCCCTCCACTTT.

This clone was recorded only once. The chain uses TRBV5-1 and TRBJ2-7, with 10 positions matching TRBD2. CDR1 SGHRS and CDR2 YFSETQ come from the germline V gene. Losses at the gene ends were 1 base for V and 2 bases for J; bases not matched to a gene: 18. This CDR3 region has 20 residues. CDR3 protein: CASSLSNLGLATQNPYEQYF. CDR3 nucleotides: TGCGCCAGCAGCTTGTCCAATTTGGGACTAGCGACCCAAAATCCCTACGAGCAGTACTTC. The whole variable domain, filled in from reference TRBV5-1 and TRBJ2-7, reads KAGVTQTPRYLIKTRGQQVTLSCSPISGHRSVSWYQQTPGQGLQFLFEYFSETQRNKGNFPGRFSGRQFSNSRSEMNVSTLELGDSALYLCASSLSNLGLATQNPYEQYFGPGTRLTVT.

V and J are TRBV29-1 and TRBJ2-7, with D tentatively TRBD1 (5 bases). Germline-derived CDR1 and CDR2 are SQVTM and ANQGSEA. V was clipped by 6 bases and J by 1 base, with 7 bases between them. This CDR3 contains 11 residues. The CDR3 nucleotides are TGCAGCGTGGACATATCCTACGAGCAGTACTTC. Residues: CSVDISYEQYF.

The genes are TRBV7-9 and TRBJ2-3; D is unresolved. This CDR3 has 13 amino acids. Germline CDR1 and CDR2: SEHNR and FQNEAQ (reference sequence). The V and J ends lost 7 bases and 0 bases respectively, with 8 bases between them. Written as DNA, the CDR3 is TGTGCCAGCATAGGGTGGAGCACAGATACGCAGTATTTT. As protein: CASIGWSTDTQYF.

The chain joins TRBV10-1 to TRBJ2-1; perhaps D is TRBD1 or TRBD2 (6 bases each). The germline gives CDR1 WNHNN, CDR2 SYGVQD (reference sequence). V lost 0 bases, J lost 5 bases, and 14 bases lay in between. The CDR3 sequence is 16 residues long. This chain's CDR3 is CASSESYGGDNNEQFF. Written as DNA, the CDR3 is TGCGCCAGCAGTGAGTCTTACGGGGGCGACAACAATGAGCAGTTCTTC.

This chain uses TRBV10-1 with TRBJ2-5, with D hard to call. V shed 3 bases and J shed 2 bases, with 7 bases lying between them. The CDR3 is made up of 13 amino acids. Germline CDR1 and CDR2: WNHNN and SYGVQD (reference sequence). CDR3 protein: CASSDPAQETQYF. The CDR3, as DNA: TGCGCCAGCAGTGACCCAGCGCAAGAGACCCAGTACTTC.

The CDR3 sequence is CASSEGQTRTDTQYF. In nucleotides, the CDR3 is TGTGCCAGCAGTGAGGGACAAACCCGCACAGATACGCAGTATTTT. V and J are TRBV6-4 and TRBJ2-3; perhaps TRBD1 as D (6 bases). The CDR3 totals 15 residues. V lost 3 bases to trimming and J lost 1 base, with 11 bases between them. CDR1 is MRHNA, CDR2 SNTAGT, per germline.

This chain uses TRBV6-5 with TRBJ1-5; D is undetermined. Trimming removed 2 bases at V and 5 bases at J, with 4 bases between. The CDR3 covers 12 residues. Per germline, CDR1 MNHEY and CDR2 SVGAGI. The CDR3 here is CASSYLYQPQHF. The DNA for the CDR3 is TGTGCCAGCAGTTACCTGTATCAGCCCCAGCATTTT.

This clone was observed once. The V and J genes are TRBV5-1 and TRBJ1-2; 8 bases fit TRBD1. V dropped 3 bases and J dropped 3; count of bases not matched to a gene: 4. Germline CDR1 and CDR2: SGHRS and YFSETQ. The CDR3 is 14 amino acids. CDR3 nucleotides: TGCGCCAGCAGCTCCGAGGGACAGGACTATGGCTACACCTTC. Its translation: CASSSEGQDYGYTF. The full variable domain, with the rest looked up from reference TRBV5-1 and TRBJ1-2, is KAGVTQTPRYLIKTRGQQVTLSCSPISGHRSVSWYQQTPGQGLQFLFEYFSETQRNKGNFPGRFSGRQFSNSRSEMNVSTLELGDSALYLCASSSEGQDYGYTFGSGTRLTVV.

The genes are TRBV11-2 and TRBJ2-1, with 8 bases fitting TRBD2. The J segment lost 5 bases and the V segment lost 1 base, leaving 4 bases of the junction unmatched. The germline gives CDR1 SGHAT, CDR2 FQNNGV. CDR3 length: 15 amino acids. CDR3 nucleotides: TGTGCCAGCAGCTTAGCGGGGGGGGCCCACAATGAGCAGTTCTTC. This encodes CASSLAGGAHNEQFF.

The chain combines TRBV7-9 with TRBJ2-1, with D possibly being TRBD2 (5 bases). Deletions cut 4 bases from V and 4 bases from J, with 14 bases between. The CDR3 is 15 amino acids. Germline V lookup: CDR1 SEHNR, CDR2 FQNEAQ (reference sequence). The CDR3 DNA sequence: TGTGCCAGCAGCTCCATCGGACTGGATTACAATGAGCAGTTCTTC. Translation gives CASSSIGLDYNEQFF. The full variable domain, in which reference TRBV7-9 and TRBJ2-1 provide the parts outside the CDR3, is DTGVSQNPRHKITKRGQNVTFRCDPISEHNRLYWYRQTLGQGPEFLTYFQNEAQLEKSRLLSDRFSAERPKGSFSTLEIQRTEQGDSAMYLCASSSIGLDYNEQFFGPGTRLTVL.

This clone was seen a single time. The chain recombines TRBV5-4 with TRBJ1-2; 7 nucleotides match TRBD1. Germline CDR1 and CDR2: SGHNT and YYREEE (reference sequence). The CDR3 extends over 15 amino acids. With 4 bases clipped from V and 5 bases from J, the junction kept 11 bases outside the gene matches. CDR3 nucleotides: TGTGCCAGCAGCCCTGAATACAGGGGAGGGTATGGCTACACCTTC. Translated: CASSPEYRGGYGYTF. Full variable domain (rest looked up from reference TRBV5-4 and TRBJ1-2): ETGVTQSPTHLIKTRGQQVTLRCSSQSGHNTVSWYQQALGQGPQFIFQYYREEENGRGNFPPRFSGLQFPNYSSELNVNALELDDSALYLCASSPEYRGGYGYTFGSGTRLTVV.

The genes are TRBV7-9 and TRBJ1-1, with 10 bases fitting TRBD1. This CDR3 has 14 amino acids. Germline CDR1 reads SEHNR; CDR2 reads FQNEAQ (reference sequence). The junction had 5 bases not matched to a gene; V was cut back by 5 bases and J by 5 bases. In DNA form, the CDR3 reads TGTGCCAGCAGCACGGACAGGGGGACGACTGAAGCTTTCTTT. Protein product: CASSTDRGTTEAFF.

This rearrangement joins TRBV2 to TRBJ2-7; TRBD1 is a possible D gene (5 bases). V lost 3 bases, J lost 3 bases, and 12 bases lay in between. The CDR3 runs to 14 residues. The germline V gene has CDR1 SNHLY and CDR2 FYNNEI. The DNA for the CDR3 is TGTGCCAGCAGTGAGCAGGGTGTGGGCTACGAGCAGTACTTC. It translates to CASSEQGVGYEQYF.

This chain uses TRBV13 with TRBJ1-3, with D possibly matching TRBD1 (5 bases). The CDR3 covers 15 residues. Trimming took off 2 bases at V and 4 bases at J, with 12 bases between the two ends. Per the germline V gene, CDR1 is PRHDT and CDR2 is FYEKMQ (reference sequence). CDR3 coding DNA: TGTGCCAGCAGCTTACGGGGAGGGGCCGGAAACACCATATATTTT. Translated, it gives CASSLRGGAGNTIYF. The variable domain in full, completed from reference TRBV13 and TRBJ1-3, reads AAGVIQSPRHLIKEKRETATLKCYPIPRHDTVYWYQQGPGQDPQFLISFYEKMQSDKGSIPDRFSAQQFSDYHSELNMSSLELGDSALYFCASSLRGGAGNTIYFGEGSWLTVV.

V and J are TRBV20-1 and TRBJ1-3; D ambiguous. Between the trimmed V and J ends, which lost 5 bases and 3 bases, there was a span of 5 bases. The CDR3 runs to 11 residues. Germline loops: CDR1 DFQATT, CDR2 SNEGSKA (reference sequence). CDR3 in amino acids: CSALDGNTIYF. The DNA for the CDR3 is TGCAGTGCTTTAGATGGAAACACCATATATTTT.

This clone has only one observation. The J gene is TRBJ2-7, the V gene TRBV20-1; D gene unclear. Germline CDR1 is DFQATT and CDR2 is SNEGSKA (reference sequence). Trimming cost V 5 bases and J 11 bases, with 16 bases left between them. This CDR3 is 11 amino acids long. In DNA, the CDR3 is TGCAGTGCTCCCCAATCGGACCAGAAGTACTTC. Protein product: CSAPQSDQKYF.

The J gene is TRBJ1-1, the V gene TRBV7-3, with D tentatively TRBD1 (6 bases). The germline V gene has CDR1 SGHTA and CDR2 FQGTGA. This CDR3 spans 14 amino acids. V shed 0 bases and J shed 7 bases, with 12 bases lying between them. The CDR3 spells CASSLTGGGSEAFF. The DNA of the CDR3 is TGTGCCAGCAGCTTAACTGGGGGCGGAAGTGAAGCTTTCTTT.